These T cell receptor beta chains were read from a single sample in a study of tumor and adjacent non-tumor tissue in lung cancer. TCRdb passed the multiplex PCR reads through MiXCR, listing each CDR3 protein once. The repertoire holds around 210,000 distinct CDR3 sequences, about 76% seen once, with almost 25% in the top ten. The specimen was lung tumor tissue. Every receptor here comes from a man aged 55-75 years with non-small cell lung cancer. Both conserved end residues are part of each CDR3. The order of the fields is CDR3 DNA, CDR3 protein, D gene, J gene, clone size, V gene. The D gene is left open where the match is weak. Expanded clones are given a class, and other clones once, few, many or no size at all.

TGTGCCAGCAGCCCCTGGAACACTGAGGATTTCTTT,CASSPWNTEDFF,-,TRBJ1-1,-,TRBV11-2
TGTGCCATCAGTTTAACGGGAGGAGGCCCCGGGGAGCTGTTTTTT,CAISLTGGGPGELFF,TRBD2,TRBJ2-2,-,TRBV12-3/TRBV12-4
TGCGCCAGCAGTGCACAGGGGGCTAATGAAAAACTGTTTTTT,CASSAQGANEKLFF,TRBD1,TRBJ1-4,few,TRBV10-2
TGCAGTGCTAGAGTAGGGATGAACACTGAAGCTTTCTTT,CSARVGMNTEAFF,-,TRBJ1-1,many,TRBV20-1
TGTGCCAGCAGTTACGATTTCAGGGGTTGGGGCTACACCTTC,CASSYDFRGWGYTF,-,TRBJ1-2,many,TRBV6-5
TGCAGATGGGGCTTTACGAACACTGAAGCTTTCTTT,CRWGFTNTEAFF,-,TRBJ1-1,many,TRBV20-1
TGTGCCAGCAGCGTAGAGCAGGGACATACGCAGTATTTT,CASSVEQGHTQYF,-,TRBJ2-3,-,TRBV9
TGTGCCAGCAGCTTGGGAACTAACGGGCGGAATGAGCAGTTCTTC,CASSLGTNGRNEQFF,-,TRBJ2-1,-,TRBV5-6
TGTGCCAGCCAGGCGGACCCATACAATGAGCAGTTCTTC,CASQADPYNEQFF,-,TRBJ2-1,-,TRBV9
TGTTCCAGCAGCTTAGACTTCGGGGGAAACACTGAAACTTTCTTT,CSSSLDFGGNTETFF,-,TRBJ1-1,-,TRBV11-3
TGTGCCAGCAGTTACTCGACAGGGATTAATGAAAAACTGTTTTTT,CASSYSTGINEKLFF,TRBD1,TRBJ1-4,many,TRBV6-5
TGTGCCAGCAGCTATGGGACAGACTCCTACAATGAGCAATTCTTC,CASSYGTDSYNEQFF,TRBD1,TRBJ2-1,-,TRBV11-2
TGCGCCAGCAGCCAAGTAGTGGGGTCGGACACAGATACGCAGTATTTT,CASSQVVGSDTDTQYF,-,TRBJ2-3,many,TRBV4-1
TGTGCCAGCACTTACTCTCGGGGACTGGCGCCCCAGCATTTT,CASTYSRGLAPQHF,-,TRBJ1-5,-,TRBV6-5
TGTGCCAGCAGCCAAATGGTAGAGGGTGATTACGAGCAGTACTTC,CASSQMVEGDYEQYF,-,TRBJ2-7,-,TRBV4-2
TGTGCCAGCAGTCCTGGACTAGCGGGAGTATCCAATCAGTACTTC,CASSPGLAGVSNQYF,TRBD2,TRBJ2-7,-,TRBV28
TGTGCCAGCAGCCAAGGGCTCCCTACCAGGCACTACTCCTACGAGCAGTACTTT,CASSQGLPTRHYSYEQYF,-,TRBJ2-7,-,TRBV4-2